The 26 T cell receptor beta chains reported below all come from one sample, sequenced in a study of T-cell memory formation after mild COVID-19. TCRdb re-called the 5' RACE reads with MiXCR, one entry per CDR3 protein. The table has about 90,000 distinct CDR3 sequences, about 15% seen once. The sample consisted of PBMCs or a T cell subset sorted from them (not recorded which). All receptors derive from a man aged 18-30 years who had mild COVID-19 (a few samples of this study predate the infection). Cell type and time point are not known.

The CDR3 sequence: CSVVTEGAYEQYF. CDR3 DNA: TGCAGCGTAGTTACTGAGGGGGCCTACGAGCAGTACTTC. The V call is TRBV29-1, the J call TRBJ2-7, with D tentatively TRBD1 (6 bases). This CDR3 is built from 13 residues. Germline V gene sequence: CDR1 SQVTM, CDR2 ANQGSEA. The ends were cut back, 6 bases at V and 2 bases at J, with 14 bases in the middle.

This clonotype was detected many times. J is TRBJ2-1 and V is TRBV4-1; D gene uncertain. V lost 0 bases and J 6 bases, leaving 6 bases between the germline ends. The CDR3 extends over 13 amino acids. The germline V gene encodes CDR1 MGHRA and CDR2 YSYEKL. The CDR3 loop is CASSQDPFNEQFF. In DNA, the CDR3 is TGCGCCAGCAGCCAAGATCCGTTCAATGAGCAGTTCTTC.

This clonotype has a count of ten or more. The CDR3 protein is CAISGQGPSNTDTQYF. CDR3 nucleotides: TGTGCCATCAGTGGACAGGGGCCATCTAACACAGATACGCAGTATTTT. This sequence joins TRBV10-3 and TRBJ2-3, with 8 positions matching TRBD1. Germline trimming cut 4 bases from V and 2 bases from J; bases unmatched to any gene: 8. CDR1 ENHRY and CDR2 SYGVKD come from the germline V gene. This CDR3 is built from 16 residues.

This clonotype was picked up a small number of times. The genes are TRBV27 and TRBJ2-7; the D gene is possibly TRBD1 (5 bases). The V gene's germline CDR1 is MNHEY and CDR2 SMNVEV (reference sequence). The V gene lost 7 bases and the J gene lost 5 bases, with 15 bases spanning the gap. This CDR3 is built from 13 residues. The CDR3 protein is CASTSLGADEQYF. The CDR3 nucleotides are TGTGCCAGCACTTCCCTTGGGGCGGACGAGCAGTACTTC.

This clonotype was recorded a few times. CDR3 sequence (DNA): TGCAGCGTTGAGATGGCCGATCTGAACACCGGGGAGCTGTTTTTT. This gives the protein CSVEMADLNTGELFF. V and J are TRBV29-1 and TRBJ2-2, with D unresolved. V was cut by 3 bases and J by 1 base, with 12 bases left in between. The CDR3 has 15 amino acids. Germline CDR1 is SQVTM and CDR2 is ANQGSEA.

This clonotype was detected only a few times. The CDR3 nucleotides are TGTGCCAGCAGCTTGGGTGTGGTTAGGGACACAGATACGCAGTATTTT. It specifies CASSLGVVRDTDTQYF. The V and J genes are TRBV5-4 and TRBJ2-3; D unresolved. The ends were cut back, 0 bases at V and 2 bases at J, with 13 bases in the middle. The CDR3 length is 16 residues. Looked up from germline, CDR1 is SGHNT and CDR2 is YYREEE (reference sequence).

The table lists this clonotype with many counts. CDR3 region: CASSLCRRGSCTGELFF. The CDR3 DNA reads as TGTGCCAGCAGTTTATGCAGGCGGGGGAGCTGCACCGGGGAGCTGTTTTTT. V and J are TRBV28 and TRBJ2-2; 7 bases fit TRBD2. This CDR3 is built from 17 residues. CDR1 is MDHEN and CDR2 is SYDVKM in the germline V gene. J gave up 4 bases and V 0 bases, and 8 bases lay outside the gene matches.

This clonotype was detected once. The rearrangement uses TRBV6-2 or TRBV6-3 and TRBJ2-7; TRBD2 matches 13 bases. The germline gives CDR1 MNHEY, CDR2 SVGEGT. The CDR3 covers 13 residues. Trimming at V came to 6 bases and at J to 6 bases, leaving 2 bases not matched to a gene. CDR3 in amino acids: CASRGLAGPEQYV. In DNA, the CDR3 is TGTGCCAGCAGGGGACTAGCGGGGCCCGAGCAGTACGTC.

The V call is TRBV5-6, the J call TRBJ1-1; D remains unclear. The germline V gene encodes CDR1 SGHDT and CDR2 YYEEEE. The CDR3 is 16 residues long. V dropped 0 bases and J dropped 3 bases, with 15 bases sitting between them. This CDR3 reads CASSLAPGRWHTEAFF. CDR3 bases: TGTGCCAGCAGCTTGGCCCCTGGCAGGTGGCACACTGAAGCTTTCTTT.

This clonotype has more than one count but fewer than ten. This sequence joins TRBV7-2 and TRBJ1-2, with D unresolved. The CDR3 covers 15 residues. V was shortened by 1 base and J by 8 bases, with 17 bases between the two germline ends. CDR1 and CDR2 from the germline V gene are SGHTA and FQGNSA. The CDR3 region has the DNA TGTGCCAGCAGCTTAGTAGGACGGCCTTATCTCGGCTACACCTTC. This sequence encodes CASSLVGRPYLGYTF. Full variable domain (outside the CDR3, taken from reference TRBV7-2 and TRBJ1-2): GAGVSQSPSNKVTEKGKDVELRCDPISGHTALYWYRQSLGQGLEFLIYFQGNSAPDKSGLPSDRFSAERTGGSVSTLTIQRTQQEDSAVYLCASSLVGRPYLGYTFGSGTRLTVV.

The gene calls are TRBV7-9 and TRBJ2-1; no clear D. This CDR3 has 11 residues. Between the trimmed V and J ends, which lost 5 bases and 8 bases, there was a span of 7 bases. The germline gives CDR1 SEHNR, CDR2 FQNEAQ (reference sequence). CDR3 in amino acids: CASSVPDEQFF. In DNA form, the CDR3 reads TGTGCCAGCAGCGTACCGGATGAGCAGTTCTTC. The full variable domain, rest sourced from reference TRBV7-9 and TRBJ2-1, is DTGVSQNPRHKITKRGQNVTFRCDPISEHNRLYWYRQTLGQGPEFLTYFQNEAQLEKSRLLSDRFSAERPKGSFSTLEIQRTEQGDSAMYLCASSVPDEQFFGPGTRLTVL.

The CDR3 DNA sequence: TGCGCCAGCAGCCCCCGGGACAGGGGTACAGATACGCAGTATTTT. It codes for CASSPRDRGTDTQYF. The J gene is TRBJ2-3, the V gene TRBV4-3; 10 bases match TRBD1. Germline values: CDR1 LGHNA, CDR2 YSLEER. The junction had 4 bases not matched to a gene; V was cut back by 4 bases and J by 3 bases. The CDR3 spans 15 residues.

This sequence joins TRBV5-1 and TRBJ2-3; 11 nucleotides align to TRBD2. This CDR3 comprises 15 residues. The germline gives CDR1 SGHRS, CDR2 YFSETQ. V lost 4 bases and J lost 6; bases outside the gene matches: 7. CDR3 residues: CASSPGTSGIDTQYF. CDR3 sequence (DNA): TGCGCCAGCAGCCCCGGGACTAGCGGAATTGATACGCAGTATTTT.

This clonotype was seen more than once but under ten times. The rearrangement joins TRBV7-8 to TRBJ2-2; D not resolved. CDR1 and CDR2 (germline): SGHVS, FQNEAQ. This CDR3 contains 14 residues. Between the trimmed V and J ends, which lost 0 bases and 1 base, there was a span of 3 bases. CDR3 coding DNA: TGTGCCAGCAGCTTAGCGGGGAACACCGGGGAGCTGTTTTTT. As protein: CASSLAGNTGELFF.

This clonotype came up a few times. The rearrangement links TRBV6-5 to TRBJ2-7; the D gene is possibly TRBD1 (6 bases). Germline CDR1 is MNHEY and CDR2 is SVGAGI. Between the trimmed V and J ends, which lost 4 bases and 2 bases, there was a span of 12 bases. This CDR3 is built from 14 residues. DNA for the CDR3: TGTGCCAGCAGTTGGGCTACAGGGACCTACGAGCAGTACTTC. It yields the protein CASSWATGTYEQYF.

J is TRBJ2-5 and V is TRBV6-5, with D uncertain. The CDR3 runs 15 residues. The V end lost 1 base, the J end lost 5 bases, and 14 bases lay between the germline ends. Germline CDR1 is MNHEY and CDR2 is SVGAGI. The CDR3 spells CASSYYGSGVETQYF. The DNA of the CDR3 is TGTGCCAGCAGTTACTACGGGTCGGGCGTCGAGACCCAGTACTTC.

This rearrangement joins TRBV7-9 to TRBJ2-2, with TRBD2 as a possible D gene (7 bases). The V gene lost 5 bases and the J gene lost 1 base, with 11 bases spanning the gap. Looked up from germline, CDR1 is SEHNR and CDR2 is FQNEAQ (reference sequence). CDR3 length equals 15 residues. The CDR3 reads CASSHGGLNTGELFF. The CDR3 DNA sequence: TGTGCCAGCAGCCACGGGGGGCTGAACACCGGGGAGCTGTTTTTT.

This clonotype has a count of ten or more. The chain is built from TRBV7-2 and TRBJ1-3, with unresolved D. V gave up 1 base and J gave up 2 bases, with 6 bases separating them. The CDR3 runs 14 residues. CDR1 and CDR2 from the germline V gene are SGHTA and FQGNSA. The DNA for the CDR3 is TGTGCCAGCAGCTTAGTCCGGGCTGGAAACACCATATATTTT. This gives the protein CASSLVRAGNTIYF.

The chain uses TRBV3-1 and TRBJ2-7; 7 nucleotides align to TRBD1. The CDR3 runs 16 residues. Germline V gene sequence: CDR1 LGHDT, CDR2 YNNKEL (reference sequence). The V segment lost 0 bases and the J segment 3 bases; nucleotides outside the gene matches: 8. The CDR3 loop reads CASSQDRTGPLYEQYF. CDR3 DNA: TGTGCCAGCAGCCAAGATCGGACAGGCCCCCTCTACGAGCAGTACTTC.

This clonotype has at least ten counts. V gene TRBV20-1 combines with J gene TRBJ2-3; 9 nucleotides line up with TRBD2. The germline V gene has CDR1 DFQATT and CDR2 SNEGSKA (reference sequence). Trimming cost V 5 bases and J 4 bases; bases outside gene matches: 10. This CDR3 is 15 amino acids long. Here the CDR3 DNA reads TGCAGTGCTGGACAGATCGGCGGGGGGGCAGATACGCAGTATTTT. Protein product: CSAGQIGGGADTQYF.

The gene calls are TRBV4-2 and TRBJ1-1; D ambiguous. V was cut by 0 bases and J by 1 base, with 9 bases left in between. This CDR3 is built from 15 residues. Germline V gene lookup returns CDR1 LGHNA and CDR2 YNFKEQ. CDR3 nucleotides: TGTGCCAGCAGCCAAGAGCCGGGTAGGAACACTGAAGCTTTCTTT. Translation: CASSQEPGRNTEAFF.

This clonotype was seen only a few times. The CDR3 region has the DNA TGCAGCGTCGCAGACAGGGAGGTTTACGAGCAGTACTTC. Protein: CSVADREVYEQYF. The chain links TRBV29-1 to TRBJ2-7; D is perhaps TRBD1 (7 bases). Germline CDR1 reads SQVTM; CDR2 reads ANQGSEA. The CDR3 loop spans 13 amino acids. V was shortened by 6 bases and J by 4 bases, with 16 bases between the two germline ends.

The sample holds a few counts of this clonotype. This chain links TRBV24-1 with TRBJ1-5, with TRBD1 identical over 8 bases. The germline V gene encodes CDR1 KGHDR and CDR2 SFDVKD. The V and J ends lost 5 bases and 3 bases, in that order; junction bases with no gene match: 8. This CDR3 has 16 amino acids. The CDR3 protein is CATSGPTGALNQPQHF. The CDR3 DNA reads TGTGCCACCAGTGGCCCGACAGGGGCCCTCAATCAGCCCCAGCATTTT.

The sample holds a few counts of this clonotype. The chain combines TRBV24-1 with TRBJ2-7; D is unclear. The CDR3 is 14 amino acids. V was trimmed by 1 base and J by 3 bases, leaving 9 bases between them. In germline, CDR1 is KGHDR, CDR2 SFDVKD. The CDR3 coding sequence is TGTGCCACCAGTGATTTTAGACGGCTCTACGAGCAGTACGTC. The encoded protein is CATSDFRRLYEQYV.

The V call is TRBV4-1, the J call TRBJ1-2; D remains ambiguous. There are 14 residues in the CDR3. CDR1 and CDR2 from the germline V gene are MGHRA and YSYEKL. Trimming stripped 4 bases from V and 5 bases from J, with 14 bases between. Here the CDR3 DNA reads TGCGCCAGCAGCCTGGCTACTAAGGCTTATGGCTACACCTTC. It codes for CASSLATKAYGYTF.

The sample holds a few counts of this clonotype. CDR3 region: CASSLGGLSTDTQYF. The CDR3 DNA sequence: TGTGCCAGCAGCTTAGGGGGCCTTAGCACAGATACGCAGTATTTT. The chain combines TRBV11-2 with TRBJ2-3; maybe TRBD1 (5 bases). Trimming removed 1 base at V and 0 bases at J, with 8 bases between. Germline assignment: CDR1 SGHAT and CDR2 FQNNGV. This CDR3 has 15 residues.